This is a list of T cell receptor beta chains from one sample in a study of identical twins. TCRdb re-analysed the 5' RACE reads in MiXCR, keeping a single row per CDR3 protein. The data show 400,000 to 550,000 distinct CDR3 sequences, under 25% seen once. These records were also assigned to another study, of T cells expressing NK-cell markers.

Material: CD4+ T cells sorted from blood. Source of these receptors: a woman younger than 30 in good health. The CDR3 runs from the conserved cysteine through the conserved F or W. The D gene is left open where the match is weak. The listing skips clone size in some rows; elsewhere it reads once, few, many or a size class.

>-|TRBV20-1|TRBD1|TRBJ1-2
CSARVIDRDYGYTF
TGCAGTGCTAGAGTTATTGACAGGGACTATGGCTACACCTTC
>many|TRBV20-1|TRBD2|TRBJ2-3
CSELAGDTQYF
TGCAGTGAACTAGCGGGAGATACGCAGTATTTT
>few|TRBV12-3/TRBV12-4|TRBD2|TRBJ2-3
CASSPRGLAIPDTQYF
TGTGCCAGCAGCCCCAGGGGACTAGCGATCCCAGATACGCAGTATTTT
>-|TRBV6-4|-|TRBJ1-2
CASSDPEPYGYTF
TGTGCCAGCAGTGACCCGGAGCCGTATGGCTACACCTTC
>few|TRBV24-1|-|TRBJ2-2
CATSVGGDTGELFF
TGTGCCACCAGTGTCGGCGGGGACACCGGGGAGCTGTTTTTT
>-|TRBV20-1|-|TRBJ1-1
CSARDVRDTEAFF
TGCAGTGCTAGAGATGTTCGTGACACTGAAGCTTTCTTT
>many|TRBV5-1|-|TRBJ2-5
CASSLETPPGETQYF
TGCGCCAGCAGCTTGGAGACCCCCCCGGGGGAGACCCAGTACTTC
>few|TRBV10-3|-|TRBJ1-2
CAITKDERLGTSIGYTF
TGTGCCATCACTAAAGACGAAAGGTTGGGAACCTCTATTGGCTACACCTTC
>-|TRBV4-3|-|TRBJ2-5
CASSQDQARETQYF
TGCGCCAGCAGCCAAGATCAAGCGCGAGAGACCCAGTACTTC
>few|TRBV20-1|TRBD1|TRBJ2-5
CSALDRGGGGTQYF
TGCAGTGCCCTGGACAGGGGTGGGGGGGGGACCCAGTACTTC
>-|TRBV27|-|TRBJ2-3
CASSLFLSGGQYF
TGTGCCAGCAGTTTATTCCTAAGTGGTGGGCAGTATTTT
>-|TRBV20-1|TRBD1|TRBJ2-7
CSARTGTGSYEQYF
TGCAGTGCTAGAACCGGGACAGGGTCCTACGAGCAGTACTTC
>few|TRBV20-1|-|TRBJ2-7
CSARIAYEQYF
TGCAGTGCTAGGATAGCCTACGAGCAGTACTTC
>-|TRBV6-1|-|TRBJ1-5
CATARGRNQPQHF
TGTGCCACCGCGAGAGGCCGAAATCAGCCCCAGCATTTT
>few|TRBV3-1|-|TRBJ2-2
CASSQVGGELFF
TGTGCCAGCAGCCAAGTTGGAGGGGAGCTGTTTTTT
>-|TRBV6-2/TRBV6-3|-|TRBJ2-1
CASRSQGATYNEQFF
TGTGCCAGCCGATCCCAGGGAGCGACGTACAATGAGCAGTTCTTC
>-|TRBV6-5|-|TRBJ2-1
CASSYRQSSYNEQFF
TGTGCCAGCAGTTACCGACAGAGCTCCTACAATGAGCAGTTCTTC
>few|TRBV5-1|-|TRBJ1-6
CASSLNYPGLNSPLHF
TGCGCCAGCAGCTTGAATTACCCCGGGTTGAATTCACCCCTCCACTTT
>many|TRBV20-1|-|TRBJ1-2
CSARDLGGINYGYTF
TGCAGTGCTAGAGATCTCGGCGGGATTAACTATGGCTACACCTTC
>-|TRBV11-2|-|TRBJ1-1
CASSLVGRRMETEAFF
TGTGCCAGCAGCTTAGTCGGGAGGCGTATGGAGACTGAAGCTTTCTTT
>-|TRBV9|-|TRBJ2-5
CASSVGGKETQYF
TGTGCCAGCAGCGTAGGGGGTAAAGAGACCCAGTACTTC
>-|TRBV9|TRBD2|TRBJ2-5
CASSVSSGGARETQYF
TGTGCCAGCAGCGTATCAAGCGGGGGGGCCAGGGAGACCCAGTACTTC
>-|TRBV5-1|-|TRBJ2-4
CASRVTNLAKNIQYF
TGCGCCAGCAGAGTCACAAATCTAGCCAAAAACATTCAGTACTTC